The rows below give T cell receptor beta chains drawn from one sample of a study of beta chain features in type 1 diabetes. Sequenced by immunoSEQ multiplex PCR; TCRdb stores in-frame clones only, minus some. The data hold around 280,000 clones, with 15% observed a single time. The specimen was naive CD4+ T cells from blood. These receptors were obtained from a man aged 18 to 30 with type 1 diabetes. Both conserved end residues are part of each CDR3. A D gene is named only where the DNA matches it firmly. A clone size is listed for some rows: how often the clone was seen (once, few, many), or a class if it is expanded.

v_gene,abundance,j_gene,d_gene,CDR3nt,CDR3aa
TRBV10-1,.,TRBJ2-7,.,TGCGCCAGCAGACCGGGACTGGAAGTCTACGAGCAGTACTTC,CASRPGLEVYEQYF
TRBV9,few,TRBJ2-7,.,TGTGCCAGCAGCGTTGGGGAGCTGGCCTACGAGCAGTACTTC,CASSVGELAYEQYF
TRBV2,few,TRBJ2-7,TRBD2,TGTGCCAGCAGTCGGGGACTAGCGGGAGGCCAATCCTTC,CASSRGLAGGQSF
TRBV28,few,TRBJ2-5,.,TGTGCCAGCAGTTCGTACCAAGAGACCCAGTACTTC,CASSSYQETQYF
TRBV5-1,.,TRBJ2-3,TRBD1,TGCGCCAGCGGATATTGGACAGGAAGCACAGATACGCAGTATTTT,CASGYWTGSTDTQYF
TRBV6-5,few,TRBJ1-2,.,TGTGCCAGCAGTTACTCCTACTCCGGGGGAGTTGGCTACACCTTC,CASSYSYSGGVGYTF
TRBV29-1,few,TRBJ2-7,TRBD1,TGCAGCGGAAGGGACAGGGGGCGCGGTGCGGGCGAGCAGTACTTC,CSGRDRGRGAGEQYF
TRBV5-1,few,TRBJ2-7,.,TGCGCCAGCAGCTTGGTGACAGACTCCTACGAGCAGTACTTC,CASSLVTDSYEQYF
TRBV27,few,TRBJ1-2,TRBD1,TGTGCCAGCAGTTTCAACCTACAGGGGGCCTATGGCTACACCTTC,CASSFNLQGAYGYTF
TRBV5-6,.,TRBJ2-6,.,TGTGCCAGCAGCCTTCTGCAGGGTTCGTCTGGGGCCAACGTCCTGACTTTC,CASSLLQGSSGANVLTF
TRBV14,.,TRBJ2-1,TRBD2,TGTGCCAGCAGCCCCGGACTAGCGGTGATGAGCTCCTACAATGAGCAGTTCTTC,CASSPGLAVMSSYNEQFF
TRBV30,.,TRBJ1-5,TRBD1,TGTGCCTGGAGTAGCAGACAGGGGGCTTTGGGCAATCAGCCCCAGCATTTT,CAWSSRQGALGNQPQHF
TRBV19,few,TRBJ1-2,.,TGTGCCAGTAGGCGGGGGGACTATGGCTACACCTTC,CASRRGDYGYTF
TRBV6-1,.,TRBJ1-5,TRBD1,TGTGCCAGCAGTGGCGGGACAGGGAATCAGCCCCAGCATTTT,CASSGGTGNQPQHF
TRBV13,few,TRBJ1-5,.,TGTGCCAGCAGCTTCCGTGCCCTCGGGGTGCAGAGCCAGCCCCAGCATTTT,CASSFRALGVQSQPQHF
TRBV5-1,few,TRBJ2-1,.,TGCGCCAGCAGCTGGCAAGGACATGACAATGAGCAGTTCTTC,CASSWQGHDNEQFF
TRBV28,.,TRBJ1-6,.,TGTGCCAGCAGCCGGGACATGGGCAATTCACCCCTCCACTTT,CASSRDMGNSPLHF
TRBV30,.,TRBJ1-5,.,TGTGCCTGGAGTGGCGGAGGTCAGCCCCAGCATTTT,CAWSGGGQPQHF
TRBV7-2,.,TRBJ1-1,.,TGTGCCAGCAGCTTCGGACACTCGGTGAACACTGAAGCTTTCTTT,CASSFGHSVNTEAFF
TRBV7-2,.,TRBJ1-1,.,TGTGCCAGCAGCTTGGGACAGAACACTGAAGCTTTCTTT,CASSLGQNTEAFF
TRBV7-2,few,TRBJ1-2,.,TGTGCCAGCAGCTTAGCGCGGGGGAGAGGCTATGGCTACACCTTC,CASSLARGRGYGYTF
TRBV4-2,.,TRBJ2-6,.,TGTGCCAGCAGCCAAGAAAAGGTCGGGTCTGGGGCCAACGTCCTGACTTTC,CASSQEKVGSGANVLTF
TRBV7-9,.,TRBJ1-1,.,TGTGCCAGCAGCTTGGGTCCCCTGGAGGCTTTCTTT,CASSLGPLEAFF
TRBV5-1,few,TRBJ1-2,.,TGCGCCAGCAGCTTTGCCCAGGGGCGCGGGGGCTACACCTTC,CASSFAQGRGGYTF
TRBV10-3,few,TRBJ2-7,TRBD2,TGTGCCATCCAACGTCGGGGGGAAACCTACGAGCAGTACTTC,CAIQRRGETYEQYF
TRBV5-4,.,TRBJ1-2,.,TGTGCCAGCAGCTTGCAGGGCCCTGACTATGGCTACACCTTC,CASSLQGPDYGYTF
TRBV9,.,TRBJ2-2,.,TGTGCCAGCAGAGGAGCATCCGGGGAGCTGTTTTTT,CASRGASGELFF
TRBV2,.,TRBJ2-7,.,TGTGCCAGCAGTGAATACTATAACGAGCAGTACTTC,CASSEYYNEQYF
TRBV4-2,few,TRBJ2-1,TRBD2,TGTGCCAGCAGCCAAGATCCAACTAGCGGGAGCTATGAGCAGTTCTTC,CASSQDPTSGSYEQFF
TRBV7-2,few,TRBJ2-3,TRBD1,TGTGCCAGCAGCTTAGTCGACAGGGGGCCCGATACGCAGTATTTT,CASSLVDRGPDTQYF
TRBV28,few,TRBJ2-7,.,TGTGCCAGCAGCCTTGCAGGGTCCTACGAGCAGTACTTC,CASSLAGSYEQYF
TRBV2,.,TRBJ2-1,TRBD2,TGTGCCAGCAGTGAAGCTGGGACTAGCGGCCTCGCCTACAATGAGCAGTTCTTC,CASSEAGTSGLAYNEQFF
TRBV5-5,few,TRBJ2-1,.,TGTGCCAGCAGCGGGGGGGACATCTACAATGAGCAGTTCTTC,CASSGGDIYNEQFF
TRBV5-1,.,TRBJ1-1,TRBD1,TGCGCCAGCAGCTTGGACAGGGGGAACACTGAAGCTTTCTTT,CASSLDRGNTEAFF
TRBV18,few,TRBJ2-4,TRBD1,TGTGCCAGCTCACCGGACAGGGCGGCCAAAAACATTCAGTACTTC,CASSPDRAAKNIQYF
TRBV5-1,few,TRBJ1-1,TRBD1,TGCGCCAGCAGCCCTTTAGGACAGGACACTGAAGCTTTCTTT,CASSPLGQDTEAFF
TRBV28,.,TRBJ2-3,TRBD2,TGTGCCAGCAGCCGGTCGGGGGGGGGCGGGACAGATACGCAGTATTTT,CASSRSGGGGTDTQYF
TRBV25-1,.,TRBJ2-2,.,TGTGCCAGCAGTGAATATCCCGTGTCCGGGGAGCTGTTTTTT,CASSEYPVSGELFF
TRBV9,.,TRBJ1-1,TRBD1,TGTGCCAGCAGCGAAGGACAGGGTAGGGCCACTGAAGCTTTCTTT,CASSEGQGRATEAFF
TRBV29-1,.,TRBJ1-1,TRBD1,TGCAGCGTAAGGGGACAGATGAACACTGAAGCTTTCTTT,CSVRGQMNTEAFF
TRBV9,.,TRBJ1-4,TRBD1,TGTGCCAGCAGCACGGGACAGGGAGAAGAAGAAAAACTGTTTTTT,CASSTGQGEEEKLFF
TRBV25-1,.,TRBJ1-2,TRBD1,TGTGCCAGCAGTGACACAGGGACAGGGAACTATGGCTACACCTTC,CASSDTGTGNYGYTF
TRBV5-1,.,TRBJ1-2,.,TGCGCCAGCAGCTTGGGTTGGCGGGACTATGGCTACACCTTC,CASSLGWRDYGYTF
TRBV5-1,few,TRBJ2-3,TRBD2,TGCGCCAGCAGCTTGACGTTGGTAACTAGCGGGACGGCCGATACGCAGTATTTT,CASSLTLVTSGTADTQYF
TRBV4-1,.,TRBJ2-2,TRBD1,TGCGCCAGCAGCCAGGAAGGACAGGGGGCGAACACCGGGGAGCTGTTTTTT,CASSQEGQGANTGELFF
TRBV28,.,TRBJ2-2,TRBD2,TGTGCCAGCACCCTACTAGCGGGGGGAGGCACCGGGGAGCTGTTTTTT,CASTLLAGGGTGELFF